These 5 T cell receptor beta chains originate from one sample sequenced in a study of blood T cell repertoires in COVID-19. The data were produced by immunoSEQ multiplex PCR, yet TCRdb's version contains in-frame clones alone and is incomplete. The sample shows some 290,000 clones, nearly 90% of them seen only once. Sequencing was performed on PBMCs or T cells enriched from blood (not recorded which). The source of these receptors is a woman aged 25 to 39 who had recovered from COVID-19.

The chain has TRBV12-5 and TRBJ2-1, with a tentative D call TRBD1 (6 bases). This CDR3 is built from 14 residues. CDR1 LGHNT and CDR2 FRNRAP come from the germline V gene. With 5 bases removed from V and 3 bases from J, the gap between germline ends came to 11 bases. The chain's CDR3 is CASGTGQFYNEQFF. In DNA, the CDR3 is TGTGCTAGTGGTACCGGACAGTTCTACAATGAGCAGTTCTTC.

This rearrangement joins TRBV30 to TRBJ2-3; no definite D call. The germline gives CDR1 GTSNPN, CDR2 SVGIG (reference sequence). V was clipped by 2 bases and J by 5 bases, with 14 bases between them. The length of the CDR3 is 14 residues. The CDR3 is CAWSNTRPQDTQYF. CDR3 coding DNA: TGTGCCTGGAGTAATACGAGGCCCCAAGATACGCAGTATTTT.

The chain combines TRBV4-1 with TRBJ2-7; maybe TRBD1 (6 bases). The CDR3 length is 16 residues. Trimming removed 3 bases from V and 0 bases from J, with 15 bases in between. Looked up from germline, CDR1 is MGHRA and CDR2 is YSYEKL. This CDR3 is CASSHPPGTTSYEQYF. In nucleotides, the CDR3 is TGCGCCAGCAGCCATCCCCCCGGGACAACCTCCTACGAGCAGTACTTC.

CDR3 residues: CASATGTGAGSSYEQYF. CDR3 nucleotides: TGTGCCAGTGCTACCGGGACAGGGGCCGGGAGCTCCTACGAGCAGTACTTC. This sequence joins TRBV19 and TRBJ2-7; 10 bases are shared with TRBD1. J gave up 0 bases and V 8 bases, and 13 bases lay outside the gene matches. This CDR3 contains 17 residues. From germline, CDR1 is LNHDA and CDR2 SQIVND (reference sequence).

The rearrangement uses TRBV11-2 and TRBJ1-5; D remains unclear. V dropped 4 bases and J dropped 2 bases, with 12 bases sitting between them. This CDR3 contains 15 residues. CDR1 is SGHAT, CDR2 FQNNGV, per germline. CDR3 bases: TGTGCCAGCAGCTATGGCGGGCAGGGCAATCAGCCCCAGCATTTT. Protein sequence: CASSYGGQGNQPQHF.